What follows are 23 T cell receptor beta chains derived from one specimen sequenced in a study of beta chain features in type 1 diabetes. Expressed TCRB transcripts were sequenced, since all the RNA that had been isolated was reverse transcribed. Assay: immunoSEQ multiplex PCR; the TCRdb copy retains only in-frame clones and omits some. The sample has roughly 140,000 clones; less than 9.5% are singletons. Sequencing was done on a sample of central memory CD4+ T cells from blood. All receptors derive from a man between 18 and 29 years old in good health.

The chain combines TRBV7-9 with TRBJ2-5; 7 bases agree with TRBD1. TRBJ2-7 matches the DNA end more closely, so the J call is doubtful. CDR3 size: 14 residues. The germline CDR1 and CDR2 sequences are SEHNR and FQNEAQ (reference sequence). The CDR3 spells CASSPGTEAYEQYF. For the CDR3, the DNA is TGTGCCAGCAGCCCGGGGACAGAAGCGTACGAGCAGTACTTC.

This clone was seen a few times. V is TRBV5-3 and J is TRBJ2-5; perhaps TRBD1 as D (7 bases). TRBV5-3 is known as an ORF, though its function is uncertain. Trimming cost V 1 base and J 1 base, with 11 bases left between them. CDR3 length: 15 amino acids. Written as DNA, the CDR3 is TGTGCCAGAAGCTTGCCGCGGGACAGCCAAGAGACCCAGTACTTC. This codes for CARSLPRDSQETQYF.

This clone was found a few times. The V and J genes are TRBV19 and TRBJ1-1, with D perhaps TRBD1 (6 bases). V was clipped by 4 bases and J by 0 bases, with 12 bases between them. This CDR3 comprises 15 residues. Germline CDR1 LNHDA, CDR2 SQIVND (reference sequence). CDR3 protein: CASSTPGQLNTEAFF. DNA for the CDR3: TGTGCCAGTAGTACTCCCGGACAGCTGAACACTGAAGCTTTCTTT.

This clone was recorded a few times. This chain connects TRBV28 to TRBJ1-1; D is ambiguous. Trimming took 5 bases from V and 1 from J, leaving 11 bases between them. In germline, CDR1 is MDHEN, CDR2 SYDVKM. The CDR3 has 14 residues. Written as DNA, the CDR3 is TGTGCCAGCAGTCCCCCCGGTCGGAACACTGAAGCTTTCTTT. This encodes CASSPPGRNTEAFF.

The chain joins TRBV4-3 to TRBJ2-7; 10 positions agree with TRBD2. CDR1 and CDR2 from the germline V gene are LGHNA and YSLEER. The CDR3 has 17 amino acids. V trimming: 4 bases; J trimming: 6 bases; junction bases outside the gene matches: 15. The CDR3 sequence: CASSPTTSGVPLAEQYF. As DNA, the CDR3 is TGCGCCAGCAGCCCAACTACTAGCGGGGTGCCTCTTGCCGAGCAGTACTTC.

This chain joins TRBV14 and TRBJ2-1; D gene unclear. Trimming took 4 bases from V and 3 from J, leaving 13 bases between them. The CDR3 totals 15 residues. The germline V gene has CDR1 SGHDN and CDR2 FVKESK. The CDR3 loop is CASSRFLHSYNEQFF. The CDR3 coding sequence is TGTGCCAGCAGCCGATTCCTACACAGCTACAATGAGCAGTTCTTC.

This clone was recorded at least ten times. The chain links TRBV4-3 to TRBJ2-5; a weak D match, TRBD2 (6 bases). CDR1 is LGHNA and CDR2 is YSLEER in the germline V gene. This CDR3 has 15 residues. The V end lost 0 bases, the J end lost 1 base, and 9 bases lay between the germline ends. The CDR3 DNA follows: TGCGCCAGCAGCCAAGATGGACTAACCCAAGAGACCCAGTACTTC. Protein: CASSQDGLTQETQYF.

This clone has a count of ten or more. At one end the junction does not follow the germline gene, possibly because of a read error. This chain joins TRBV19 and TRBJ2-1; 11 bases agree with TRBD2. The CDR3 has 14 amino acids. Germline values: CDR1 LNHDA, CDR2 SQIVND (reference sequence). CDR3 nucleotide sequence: TGTGCCAGCACTAGCGGGAGCCACTACAGTGAGCAGTTCTTC. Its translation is CASTSGSHYSEQFF.

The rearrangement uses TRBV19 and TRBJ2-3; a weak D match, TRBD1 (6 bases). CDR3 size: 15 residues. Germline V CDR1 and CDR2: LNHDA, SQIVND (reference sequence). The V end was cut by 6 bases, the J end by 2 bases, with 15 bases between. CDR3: CASSDRLRPTDTQYF. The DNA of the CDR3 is TGTGCCAGTAGCGACAGGTTGAGACCCACAGATACGCAGTATTTT.

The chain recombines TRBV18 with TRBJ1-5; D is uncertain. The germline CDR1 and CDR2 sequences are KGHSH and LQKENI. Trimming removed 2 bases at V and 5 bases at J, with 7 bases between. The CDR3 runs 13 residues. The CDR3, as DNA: TGTGCCAGCTCACCAGAGGAGGATCAGCCCCAGCATTTT. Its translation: CASSPEEDQPQHF.

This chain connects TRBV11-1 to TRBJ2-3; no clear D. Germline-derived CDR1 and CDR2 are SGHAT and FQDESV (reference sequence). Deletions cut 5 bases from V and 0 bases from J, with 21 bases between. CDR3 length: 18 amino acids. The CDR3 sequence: CASSNYDLGFGSTDTQYF. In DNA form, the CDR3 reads TGTGCCAGCAGCAACTACGACCTTGGGTTTGGGAGCACAGATACGCAGTATTTT. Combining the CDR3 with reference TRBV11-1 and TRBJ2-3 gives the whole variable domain EAEVAQSPRYKITEKSQAVAFWCDPISGHATLYWYRQILGQGPELLVQFQDESVVDDSQLPKDRFSAERLKGVDSTLKIQPAELGDSAMYLCASSNYDLGFGSTDTQYFGPGTRLTVL.

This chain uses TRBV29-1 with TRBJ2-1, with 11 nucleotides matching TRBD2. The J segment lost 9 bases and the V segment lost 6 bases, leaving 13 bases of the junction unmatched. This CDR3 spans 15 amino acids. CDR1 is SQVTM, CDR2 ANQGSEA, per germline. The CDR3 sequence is CSVGLIAGGPGEQFF. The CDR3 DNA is TGCAGCGTCGGACTTATAGCGGGGGGGCCCGGTGAGCAGTTCTTC.

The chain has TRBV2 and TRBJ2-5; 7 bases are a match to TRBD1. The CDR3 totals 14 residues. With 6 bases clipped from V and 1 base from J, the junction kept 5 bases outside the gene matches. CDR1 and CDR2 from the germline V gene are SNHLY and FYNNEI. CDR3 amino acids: CASSNRQGQETQYF. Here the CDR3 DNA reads TGTGCCAGCAGCAATAGACAGGGCCAAGAGACCCAGTACTTC.

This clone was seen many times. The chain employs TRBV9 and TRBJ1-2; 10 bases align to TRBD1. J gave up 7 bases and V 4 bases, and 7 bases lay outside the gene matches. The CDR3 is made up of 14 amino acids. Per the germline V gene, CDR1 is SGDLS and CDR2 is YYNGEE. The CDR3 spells CASSSRTGGGGYTF. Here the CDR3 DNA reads TGTGCCAGCAGCTCAAGGACAGGGGGAGGTGGCTACACCTTC. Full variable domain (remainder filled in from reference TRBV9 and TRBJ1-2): DSGVTQTPKHLITATGQRVTLRCSPRSGDLSVYWYQQSLDQGLQFLIQYYNGEERAKGNILERFSAQQFPDLHSELNLSSLELGDSALYFCASSSRTGGGGYTFGSGTRLTVV.

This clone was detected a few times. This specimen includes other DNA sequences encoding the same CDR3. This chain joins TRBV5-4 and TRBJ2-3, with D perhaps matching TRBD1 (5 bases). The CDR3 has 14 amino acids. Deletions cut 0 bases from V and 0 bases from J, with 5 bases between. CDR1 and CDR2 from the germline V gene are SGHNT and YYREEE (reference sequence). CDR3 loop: CASSLGQSTDTQYF. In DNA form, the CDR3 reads TGTGCCAGCAGCTTGGGACAGAGCACAGATACGCAGTATTTT.

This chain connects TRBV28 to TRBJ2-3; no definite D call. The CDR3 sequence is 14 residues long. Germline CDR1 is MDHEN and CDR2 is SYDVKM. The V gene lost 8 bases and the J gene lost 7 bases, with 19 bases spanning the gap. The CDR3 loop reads CASSPASGRNTQYF. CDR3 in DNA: TGTGCCAGCTCACCGGCCTCGGGTAGAAATACGCAGTATTTT. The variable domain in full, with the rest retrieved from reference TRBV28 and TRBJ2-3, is DVKVTQSSRYLVKRTGEKVFLECVQDMDHENMFWYRQDPGLGLRLIYFSYDVKMKEKGDIPEGYSVSREKKERFSLILESASTNQTSMYLCASSPASGRNTQYFGPGTRLTVL.

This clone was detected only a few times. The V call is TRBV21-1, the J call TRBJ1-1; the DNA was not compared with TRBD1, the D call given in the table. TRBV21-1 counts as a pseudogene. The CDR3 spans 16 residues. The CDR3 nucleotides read TGTGCCAGCAGCTCATACAGGCAGGAGTTCGACACTGAAGCTTTCTTT. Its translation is CASSSYRQEFDTEAFF.

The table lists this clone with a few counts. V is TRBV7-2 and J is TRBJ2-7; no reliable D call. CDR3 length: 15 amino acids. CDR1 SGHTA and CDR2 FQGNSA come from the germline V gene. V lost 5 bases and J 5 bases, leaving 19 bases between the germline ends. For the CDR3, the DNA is TGTGCCAGCAGCCCACCCGGGTCCTTCTCTAACGAGCAGTACTTC. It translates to CASSPPGSFSNEQYF.

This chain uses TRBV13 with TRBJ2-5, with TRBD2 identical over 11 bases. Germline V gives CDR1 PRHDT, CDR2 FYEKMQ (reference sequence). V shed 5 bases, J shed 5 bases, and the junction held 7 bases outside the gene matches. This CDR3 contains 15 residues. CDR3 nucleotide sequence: TGTGCCAGCAGCCCAACCGGGACTAGCGGCGAGACCCAGTACTTC. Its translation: CASSPTGTSGETQYF.

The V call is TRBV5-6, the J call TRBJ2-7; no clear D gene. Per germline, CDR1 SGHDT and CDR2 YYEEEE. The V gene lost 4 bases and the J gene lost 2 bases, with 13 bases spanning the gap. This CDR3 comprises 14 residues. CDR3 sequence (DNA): TGTGCCAGCAGCGTAGCCCTTTTCCCCTACGAGCAGTACTTC. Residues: CASSVALFPYEQYF.

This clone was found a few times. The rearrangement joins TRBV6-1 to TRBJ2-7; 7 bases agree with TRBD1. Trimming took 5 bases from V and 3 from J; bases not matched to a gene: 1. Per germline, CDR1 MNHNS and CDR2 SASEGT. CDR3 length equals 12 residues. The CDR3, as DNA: TGTGCCAGCAGTAGACAGGGCTACGAGCAGTACTTC. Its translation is CASSRQGYEQYF.

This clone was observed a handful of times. Here the CDR3 DNA reads TGTGCCAGCAGCCAAGAACAGATATCGAACACTGAAGCTTTCTTT. Its translation is CASSQEQISNTEAFF. J is TRBJ1-1 and V is TRBV4-2, with D uncertain. Germline V gives CDR1 LGHNA, CDR2 YNFKEQ. The CDR3 runs 15 residues. The V end lost 0 bases, the J end lost 1 base, and 9 bases lay between the germline ends.

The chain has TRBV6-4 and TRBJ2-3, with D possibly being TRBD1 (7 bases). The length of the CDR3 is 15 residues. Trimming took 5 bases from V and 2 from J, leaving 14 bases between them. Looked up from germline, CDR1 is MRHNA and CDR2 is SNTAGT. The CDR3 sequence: CASSSAGQNTDTQYF. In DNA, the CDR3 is TGTGCCAGCAGTTCTGCGGGACAGAACACAGATACGCAGTATTTT.